The 26 T cell receptor beta chains below all came from one sample that was sequenced in a study of blood T cell repertoires in COVID-19. Some clones are missing from TCRdb's copy, which holds only in-frame ones; the method was immunoSEQ multiplex PCR. Of 250,000 to 300,000 clones listed, 70% to 90% are singletons. Material: peripheral blood. These receptors all stem from a woman aged 25 to 39 with COVID-19, enrolled during active disease.

This chain joins TRBV11-2 and TRBJ2-3; maybe TRBD1 (5 bases). The CDR3 is 15 residues long. Germline V lookup: CDR1 SGHAT, CDR2 FQNNGV. Trimming pared 3 bases from V and 3 bases from J, leaving 13 bases between. The CDR3 sequence is CASSFQGQITDTQYF. The CDR3 coding sequence is TGTGCCAGCAGCTTTCAGGGCCAGATAACAGATACGCAGTATTTT. The complete variable domain, with remaining parts taken from reference TRBV11-2 and TRBJ2-3, reads EAGVAQSPRYKIIEKRQSVAFWCNPISGHATLYWYQQILGQGPKLLIQFQNNGVVDDSQLPKDRFSAERLKGVDSTLKIQPAKLEDSAVYLCASSFQGQITDTQYFGPGTRLTVL.

This chain joins TRBV27 and TRBJ2-7, with TRBD2 matching 8 bases. This CDR3 spans 15 amino acids. V gave up 4 bases and J gave up 1 base; unmatched junction bases: 6. Per the germline V gene, CDR1 is MNHEY and CDR2 is SMNVEV (reference sequence). The CDR3 sequence is CASSYRGLGSYEQYF. In DNA form, the CDR3 reads TGTGCCAGCAGTTACCGGGGACTAGGGTCCTACGAGCAGTACTTC.

DNA for the CDR3: TGTGCCAGCAGCTTCGACAGGGGGCTAGGCTACACCTTC. This codes for CASSFDRGLGYTF. The chain recombines TRBV9 with TRBJ1-2, with TRBD1 matching over 10 bases. The germline gives CDR1 SGDLS, CDR2 YYNGEE. The ends lost 4 bases at V and 8 bases at J; junction bases unmatched: 5. The CDR3 length is 13 residues.

The genes are TRBV5-1 and TRBJ2-1; D call uncertain. V dropped 1 base and J dropped 4 bases, with 9 bases sitting between them. The CDR3 loop spans 14 amino acids. CDR1 and CDR2 from the germline V gene are SGHRS and YFSETQ. CDR3 coding DNA: TGCGCCAGCAGCTTGTCCAGTCAATACAATGAGCAGTTCTTC. Its translation: CASSLSSQYNEQFF.

The chain carries TRBV4-1 and TRBJ2-5; the D gene is possibly TRBD2 (6 bases). V lost 4 bases and J 3 bases, leaving 12 bases between the germline ends. The germline gives CDR1 MGHRA, CDR2 YSYEKL. The CDR3 consists of 14 residues. Here the CDR3 DNA reads TGCGCCAGCAGCCCGTGGGGCGGGGAAGAGACCCAGTACTTC. It translates to CASSPWGGEETQYF.

V is TRBV29-1 and J is TRBJ2-1; 7 bases align to TRBD2. Germline assignment: CDR1 SQVTM and CDR2 ANQGSEA. This CDR3 has 15 amino acids. Trimming took 0 bases from V and 2 from J; bases not matched to a gene: 4. In DNA form, the CDR3 reads TGCAGCGTTGAAGAAGCGGGATCAGCCTACAATGAGCAGTTCTTC. This translates into CSVEEAGSAYNEQFF.

V usage is TRBV2 and J usage is TRBJ1-6; D is unclear. The V gene lost 6 bases and the J gene lost 7 bases, with 10 bases spanning the gap. CDR3 size: 13 residues. From germline, CDR1 is SNHLY and CDR2 FYNNEI. The CDR3 sequence is CASSGENNSPLHF. CDR3 nucleotides: TGTGCCAGCAGCGGGGAAAACAATTCACCCCTCCACTTT.

The V gene is TRBV13, the J gene TRBJ1-1; 10 positions match TRBD1. CDR1 and CDR2 (germline): PRHDT, FYEKMQ (reference sequence). This CDR3 spans 13 amino acids. J lost 11 bases, V lost 4 bases, and 7 bases had no gene match. CDR3 protein: CASSSGQGEGAFF. Here the CDR3 DNA reads TGTGCCAGCAGCTCTGGACAGGGGGAGGGGGCTTTCTTT.

The rearrangement joins TRBV2 to TRBJ1-1; no firm D call. The CDR3 loop spans 12 amino acids. V lost 7 bases and J lost 2, with 8 bases in between. The V gene's germline CDR1 is SNHLY and CDR2 FYNNEI. Here the CDR3 DNA reads TGTGCCAGCACGCGCCACAACACTGAAGCTTTCTTT. Encoded protein: CASTRHNTEAFF.

The chain is built from TRBV5-5 and TRBJ2-6, with TRBD1 matching over 7 bases. The CDR3 runs 17 residues. The V segment lost 1 base and the J segment 4 bases; nucleotides outside the gene matches: 8. Germline values: CDR1 SGHKS, CDR2 YYEKEE (reference sequence). The CDR3 loop reads CASSLRTGGVGANVLTF. The CDR3 coding sequence is TGTGCCAGCAGCTTGAGGACAGGTGGGGTCGGGGCCAACGTCCTGACTTTC.

This chain links TRBV6-5 with TRBJ2-1; 7 bases fit TRBD2. There are 15 residues in the CDR3. V gave up 5 bases and J gave up 0 bases; unmatched junction bases: 4. CDR1 is MNHEY and CDR2 is SVGAGI in the germline V gene. CDR3: CASSIWTSSYNEQFF. The CDR3 coding sequence is TGTGCCAGCAGTATTTGGACTAGCTCCTACAATGAGCAGTTCTTC.

The chain has TRBV19 and TRBJ2-3; 10 nucleotides align to TRBD2. The J segment lost 6 bases and the V segment lost 5 bases, leaving 8 bases of the junction unmatched. The CDR3 covers 15 residues. Per germline, CDR1 LNHDA and CDR2 SQIVND (reference sequence). The DNA of the CDR3 is TGTGCCAGTAGTTCCCAGCGGGGGGGCGGCGATACGCAGTATTTT. It is translated as CASSSQRGGGDTQYF.

This clone was counted a single time. The chain employs TRBV4-2 and TRBJ2-5; TRBD2 agrees at 12 bases. Germline V CDR1 and CDR2: LGHNA, YNFKEQ. This CDR3 spans 16 amino acids. The V gene end was trimmed by 4 bases and the J gene end by 0 bases; junction bases not matched to a gene: 3. For the CDR3, the DNA is TGTGCCAGCAGCCGGGGGACTAGCGGGTACCAAGAGACCCAGTACTTC. Amino acids: CASSRGTSGYQETQYF.

The V gene is TRBV6-5, the J gene TRBJ2-1; 10 bases map to TRBD2. The V gene end was trimmed by 8 bases and the J gene end by 9 bases; junction bases not matched to a gene: 7. This CDR3 spans 13 amino acids. CDR1 MNHEY and CDR2 SVGAGI come from the germline V gene. DNA of the CDR3: TGTGCCAGCTCCCCAGCGGGGGGGTTTGAGCAGTTCTTC. It is translated as CASSPAGGFEQFF.

The rearrangement links TRBV2 to TRBJ2-1; D may be TRBD2 (5 bases). The germline V gene encodes CDR1 SNHLY and CDR2 FYNNEI. The CDR3 length is 13 residues. With 5 bases removed from V and 8 bases from J, the gap between germline ends came to 13 bases. The chain's CDR3 is CASSTRRGDEQFF. CDR3 in DNA: TGTGCCAGCAGTACCCGACGGGGAGATGAGCAGTTCTTC.

The CDR3: CASSPLPLETQYF. The CDR3 DNA sequence: TGTGCCAGCTCACCACTCCCCTTGGAGACCCAGTACTTC. The rearrangement joins TRBV18 to TRBJ2-5; D not resolved. V was cut by 1 base and J by 5 bases, with 8 bases left in between. The germline V gene encodes CDR1 KGHSH and CDR2 LQKENI. This CDR3 spans 13 amino acids. Complete variable domain (other parts from reference TRBV18 and TRBJ2-5): NAGVMQNPRHLVRRRGQEARLRCSPMKGHSHVYWYRQLPEEGLKFMVYLQKENIIDESGMPKERFSAEFPKEGPSILRIQQVVRGDSAAYFCASSPLPLETQYFGPGTRLLVL.

The chain links TRBV27 to TRBJ1-2; 11 bases map to TRBD1. V was clipped by 1 base and J by 4 bases; unmatched bases: 5. The germline CDR1 and CDR2 sequences are MNHEY and SMNVEV (reference sequence). This CDR3 is 16 amino acids long. The CDR3 sequence is CASSLLTGQGVYGYTF. CDR3 sequence (DNA): TGTGCCAGCAGTTTATTGACGGGACAGGGGGTCTATGGCTACACCTTC.

The chain uses TRBV5-4 and TRBJ2-1; D is perhaps TRBD2 (5 bases). Trimming left V 5 bases short and J 7 bases short, with 13 bases between. CDR1 is SGHNT, CDR2 YYREEE, per germline (reference sequence). The CDR3 contains 13 residues. CDR3 loop: CASRPERVNEQFF. CDR3 in DNA: TGTGCCAGCAGACCGGAGAGGGTTAATGAGCAGTTCTTC.

The rearrangement uses TRBV28 and TRBJ1-1; TRBD1 matches 7 bases. The V gene end was trimmed by 7 bases and the J gene end by 7 bases; junction bases not matched to a gene: 12. This CDR3 is 14 amino acids long. Looked up from germline, CDR1 is MDHEN and CDR2 is SYDVKM. The CDR3 DNA reads TGTGCCAGCACCCTGACCGGGACAGACGGTGAAGCTTTCTTT. Translation: CASTLTGTDGEAFF.

The chain recombines TRBV2 with TRBJ1-4; no firm D call. Trimming cost V 2 bases and J 7 bases, with 11 bases left between them. Germline V CDR1 and CDR2: SNHLY, FYNNEI. CDR3 length: 14 amino acids. The CDR3 sequence: CASSERGSGEKLFF. CDR3 nucleotides: TGTGCCAGCAGTGAACGGGGTTCGGGTGAAAAACTGTTTTTT.

This rearrangement joins TRBV6-5 to TRBJ1-6, with 7 bases fitting TRBD1. V was pared by 6 bases and J by 14 bases, with 7 bases of the junction left unmatched. The CDR3 spans 12 residues. Germline V gene data show CDR1 as MNHEY and CDR2 as SVGAGI. Here the CDR3 reads CASRQGPTSLHF. The CDR3 bases are TGTGCCAGCAGACAGGGGCCAACGTCCCTCCACTTT.

The chain recombines TRBV2 with TRBJ1-5, with D hard to call. The ends were cut back, 4 bases at V and 2 bases at J, with 9 bases in the middle. This CDR3 is 14 amino acids long. Germline-derived CDR1 and CDR2 are SNHLY and FYNNEI. The DNA for the CDR3 is TGTGCCAGCAGTGGTCTCCGGGGCAATCAGCCCCAGCATTTT. It encodes CASSGLRGNQPQHF.

CDR3 coding DNA: TGTGCCAGCAGTTCTGGACAGGGCGCAGATACGCAGTATTTT. This encodes CASSSGQGADTQYF. The chain combines TRBV6-5 with TRBJ2-3; 8 bases line up with TRBD1. CDR3 length equals 14 residues. In germline, CDR1 is MNHEY, CDR2 SVGAGI. J was trimmed by 4 bases and V by 4 bases; bases with no gene match: 4.

The genes are TRBV7-2 and TRBJ2-5, with D possibly TRBD1 on 6 matching bases. The germline V and J ends were trimmed by 5 bases and 7 bases, with 11 bases remaining between them. Germline V gene lookup returns CDR1 SGHTA and CDR2 FQGNSA. The CDR3 covers 12 residues. This CDR3 is CASSPRGGTQYF. DNA of the CDR3: TGTGCCAGCAGCCCAAGAGGGGGGACCCAGTACTTC.

V gene TRBV28 combines with J gene TRBJ2-3; 10 nucleotides agree with TRBD1. With 5 bases clipped from V and 4 bases from J, the junction kept 3 bases outside the gene matches. This CDR3 region has 14 residues. The germline gives CDR1 MDHEN, CDR2 SYDVKM. For the CDR3, the DNA is TGTGCCAGCAGTACCGGACAGGGGGCAGATACGCAGTATTTT. Translation gives CASSTGQGADTQYF. Complete variable domain (other parts from reference TRBV28 and TRBJ2-3): DVKVTQSSRYLVKRTGEKVFLECVQDMDHENMFWYRQDPGLGLRLIYFSYDVKMKEKGDIPEGYSVSREKKERFSLILESASTNQTSMYLCASSTGQGADTQYFGPGTRLTVL.

The chain employs TRBV10-2 and TRBJ2-2, with a possible D match to TRBD1 (5 bases). Trimming cost V 6 bases and J 5 bases, with 13 bases left between them. This CDR3 has 14 amino acids. Germline loops: CDR1 WSHSY, CDR2 SAAADI. CDR3 bases: TGCGCCAGCAGGACGGAGCAGGGTACCGGGGAGCTGTTTTTT. This encodes CASRTEQGTGELFF.